The clone carrying this TCR beta chain was found many times. Antigen: not known. Template switching (which added a universal primer site) was used, and cDNA carried unique molecular identifiers. TCRdb re-called the 5' RACE reads through MiXCR, storing one row per CDR3 protein. The table includes approximately 670,000 distinct CDR3 sequences, around 5.7% detected once. The entry originates in a study of identical twins. Study observations and caveats: Sequences that were beta out-of-frame showed weaker excess twin sharing.

Trimming shortened V by 5 bases and J by 3 bases, and 14 bases separated the two germline ends. The CDR3 is 14 amino acids. The sequence derives from a man between 18 and 29 years old in good health. The V gene is TRBV12-3 or TRBV12-4, the J gene TRBJ2-7; possibly TRBD2 for D (6 bases). The sequencing sample was made of naive T cells sorted from blood. This chain's CDR3 is CASSLLVGGYEQYF. CDR3 nucleotide sequence: TGTGCCAGCAGTCTCCTGGTGGGGGGCTACGAGCAGTACTTC.